This TCR beta chain was sequenced for a study of cytomegalovirus exposure and HLA in healthy donors. Study at large: In a later analysis, the roughly 120 validation repertoires were reported to have used the same platform as the 666 first-cohort repertoires.

A note on this clone: Its antigen is not identified.

Notes on the study in general: In vitro assays verified that a few CMV-associated chains recognized CMV antigens specifically.

The CDR3 has 15 amino acids. Germline V gene sequence: CDR1 SQVTM, CDR2 ANQGSEA. Trimming cost V 0 bases and J 2 bases; bases outside gene matches: 6. Clones were read by immunoSEQ multiplex PCR, and TCRdb kept only the in-frame ones, dropping some. Of about 150,000 clones listed, around nine tenths are singletons. The source is a woman aged 18-30 years in good health and CMV-seropositive. Material: PBMCs. The rearrangement joins TRBV29-1 to TRBJ2-7; 8 bases are a match to TRBD1. The CDR3, as DNA: TGCAGCGTTGAAGAGACAGGGGCCGCCACCTACGAGCAGTACTTC. Its protein is CSVEETGAATYEQYF.